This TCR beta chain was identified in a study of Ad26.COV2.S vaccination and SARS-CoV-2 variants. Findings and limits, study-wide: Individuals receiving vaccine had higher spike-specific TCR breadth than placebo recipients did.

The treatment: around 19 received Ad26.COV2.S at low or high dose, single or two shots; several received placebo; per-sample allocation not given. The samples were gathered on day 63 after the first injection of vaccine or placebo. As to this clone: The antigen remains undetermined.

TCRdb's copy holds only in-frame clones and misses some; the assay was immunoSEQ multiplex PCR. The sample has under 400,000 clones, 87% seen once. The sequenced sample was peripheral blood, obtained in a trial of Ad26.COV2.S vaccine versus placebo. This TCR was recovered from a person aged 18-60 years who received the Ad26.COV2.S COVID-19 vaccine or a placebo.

CDR3 residues: CAISGDGGTEAFF. The CDR3 coding sequence is TGTGCCATCAGTGGGGATGGGGGCACTGAAGCTTTCTTT. This sequence joins TRBV10-3 and TRBJ1-1; tentatively, D is TRBD1 (5 bases). The CDR3 has 13 amino acids. The germline V and J ends were trimmed by 4 bases and 4 bases, with 10 bases remaining between them. Germline-derived CDR1 and CDR2 are ENHRY and SYGVKD.